Following are 27 T cell receptor beta chains from one sample sequenced in a study of CD8 T cells in Susac syndrome. Reverse transcription of about 0.5 to 1 ug RNA was carried out with random hexamers. TCRdb reanalysed the immunoSEQ multiplex PCR reads using MiXCR and keeps one entry per CDR3 protein. The table shows 70,000 to 100,000 distinct CDR3 sequences, with around 96% occurring only once. The sequencing sample was made of CD8+ T cells from PBMCs. The receptors derive from a human donor with Susac syndrome.

The chain uses TRBV2 and TRBJ1-5; 9 bases fit TRBD1. CDR3 length equals 18 residues. The V and J ends lost 4 bases and 2 bases, in that order; junction bases with no gene match: 12. From germline, CDR1 is SNHLY and CDR2 FYNNEI. The CDR3 nucleotides read TGTGCCAGCAGTGTTAGTATGGGACAGGGTGTGGGCAATCAGCCCCAGCATTTT. It codes for CASSVSMGQGVGNQPQHF.

The chain's CDR3 is CASQRGLAKNIQYF. The CDR3, as DNA: TGTGCCAGCCAGAGGGGGTTAGCCAAAAACATTCAGTACTTC. The chain has TRBV2 and TRBJ2-4; possibly TRBD1 for D (6 bases). Germline V gene sequence: CDR1 SNHLY, CDR2 FYNNEI. V was clipped by 8 bases and J by 0 bases, with 11 bases between them. The length of the CDR3 is 14 residues.

This rearrangement joins TRBV7-8 to TRBJ2-5, with D perhaps matching TRBD1 (5 bases). This CDR3 comprises 13 residues. Trimming stripped 0 bases from V and 5 bases from J, with 7 bases between. Germline V CDR1 and CDR2: SGHVS, FQNEAQ. CDR3 sequence: CASSLARVETQYF. The CDR3 region has the DNA TGTGCCAGCAGCTTAGCCAGGGTGGAGACCCAGTACTTC. Variable domain in full (rest from reference TRBV7-8 and TRBJ2-5): GAGVSQSPRYKVAKRGQDVALRCDPISGHVSLFWYQQALGQGPEFLTYFQNEAQLDKSGLPSDRFFAERPEGSVSTLKIQRTQQEDSAVYLCASSLARVETQYFGPGTRLLVL.

This clonotype was seen just once. The DNA of the CDR3 is TGTGCCAGCACCGAAGACAGACCGGGCACAGATACGCAGTATTTT. It encodes CASTEDRPGTDTQYF. The chain has TRBV28 and TRBJ2-3, with D perhaps TRBD1 (5 bases). V was pared by 7 bases and J by 1 base, with 15 bases between. The germline V gene has CDR1 MDHEN and CDR2 SYDVKM. CDR3 length: 15 amino acids.

The chain employs TRBV20-1 and TRBJ1-1, with D possibly being TRBD1 (5 bases). CDR3 size: 13 residues. Trimming removed 4 bases from V and 7 bases from J, with 16 bases in between. Germline CDR1 is DFQATT and CDR2 is SNEGSKA (reference sequence). The CDR3 loop is CSAKDWGGDEAFF. The CDR3 bases are TGCAGTGCTAAAGATTGGGGGGGGGATGAAGCTTTCTTT.

The V and J genes are TRBV7-2 and TRBJ1-6; D is ambiguous. The CDR3 totals 14 residues. V lost 5 bases and J 2 bases, leaving 7 bases between the germline ends. From germline, CDR1 is SGHTA and CDR2 FQGNSA. The CDR3 bases are TGTGCCAGCAGCCAAGGACCCTATAATTCACCCCTCCACTTT. This encodes CASSQGPYNSPLHF.

The V gene is TRBV5-1, the J gene TRBJ2-5, with 7 bases lining up with TRBD1. This CDR3 comprises 14 residues. CDR1 is SGHRS, CDR2 YFSETQ, per germline. The trim removed 4 bases at V and 0 bases at J, leaving 3 bases unmatched. The CDR3 DNA is TGCGCCAGCAGCGGGGGACAGTACCAAGAGACCCAGTACTTC. Encoded protein: CASSGGQYQETQYF.

This clonotype was recorded once. The CDR3 DNA follows: TGTGCCAGCAGCTTGGAGGGACAGAGCCCTGAAGCTTTCTTT. Protein product: CASSLEGQSPEAFF. V usage is TRBV5-4 and J usage is TRBJ1-1; TRBD1 matches at 7 bases. Germline lookup yields CDR1 SGHNT and CDR2 YYREEE (reference sequence). CDR3 length: 14 residues. The ends lost 0 bases at V and 6 bases at J; junction bases unmatched: 5.

V and J are TRBV15 and TRBJ1-2; D might be TRBD1 (6 bases). Germline loops: CDR1 LNHNV, CDR2 YYDKDF (reference sequence). The CDR3 has 13 amino acids. Between the trimmed V and J ends, which lost 5 bases and 3 bases, there was a span of 10 bases. The CDR3 loop reads CATSLTGYYGYTF. As DNA, the CDR3 is TGTGCCACCAGCCTGACAGGTTACTATGGCTACACCTTC. Variable domain in full (rest from reference TRBV15 and TRBJ1-2): DAMVIQNPRYQVTQFGKPVTLSCSQTLNHNVMYWYQQKSSQAPKLLFHYYDKDFNNEADTPDNFQSRRPNTSFCFLDIRSPGLGDTAMYLCATSLTGYYGYTFGSGTRLTVV.

J is TRBJ1-1 and V is TRBV30, with D unclear. Trimming took 1 base from V and 7 from J, leaving 4 bases between them. The CDR3 is 10 residues long. Germline V gene data show CDR1 as GTSNPN and CDR2 as SVGIG (reference sequence). Here the CDR3 reads CAWSESEAFF. The CDR3 nucleotides read TGTGCCTGGAGTGAGAGTGAAGCTTTCTTT.

This clonotype came up once. The V and J genes are TRBV28 and TRBJ2-5, with D perhaps matching TRBD2 (7 bases). The CDR3 contains 15 residues. CDR1 is MDHEN, CDR2 SYDVKM, per germline. The V end lost 5 bases, the J end lost 2 bases, and 15 bases lay between the germline ends. The CDR3 spells CASSTTGGVQETQYF. In nucleotides, the CDR3 is TGTGCCAGCAGTACCACGGGGGGCGTTCAAGAGACCCAGTACTTC.

The gene calls are TRBV4-3 and TRBJ1-5, with 11 bases fitting TRBD1. Per the germline V gene, CDR1 is LGHNA and CDR2 is YSLEER. Trimming removed 6 bases from V and 4 bases from J; junction bases left unmatched: 5. The length of the CDR3 is 15 residues. CDR3 nucleotides: TGCGCCAGCAGTCGGGACAGGGGGGCTAATCAGCCCCAGCATTTT. Translation gives CASSRDRGANQPQHF.

The CDR3 DNA reads TGTGCCAGCAGGGGAACGGGGGGCTCCTACGAGCAGTACTTC. This codes for CASRGTGGSYEQYF. This rearrangement joins TRBV6-5 to TRBJ2-7, with 7 nucleotides matching TRBD2. V trimming: 6 bases; J trimming: 0 bases; junction bases outside the gene matches: 5. Germline-derived CDR1 and CDR2 are MNHEY and SVGAGI. The CDR3 contains 14 residues.

The rearrangement joins TRBV9 to TRBJ1-2, with TRBD1 identical over 7 bases. Germline V lookup: CDR1 SGDLS, CDR2 YYNGEE. The CDR3 consists of 18 residues. J lost 6 bases, V lost 0 bases, and 17 bases had no gene match. CDR3 sequence: CASSVGAAGGSPMNGYTF. CDR3 DNA: TGTGCCAGCAGCGTAGGAGCGGCAGGGGGATCCCCTATGAATGGCTACACCTTC.

The chain combines TRBV7-3 with TRBJ1-1, with TRBD1 as a possible D gene (5 bases). The CDR3 consists of 15 residues. The V end was cut by 2 bases, the J end by 4 bases, with 14 bases between. Germline assignment: CDR1 SGHTA and CDR2 FQGTGA. The CDR3 region is CASSLSAGSSTEAFF. DNA of the CDR3: TGTGCCAGCAGCTTATCGGCAGGGTCGAGCACTGAAGCTTTCTTT.

Here the CDR3 reads CASSQERGVQETQYF. Here the CDR3 DNA reads TGCGCCAGCAGCCAAGAGCGGGGGGTCCAAGAGACCCAGTACTTC. This chain connects TRBV4-3 to TRBJ2-5, with 8 bases identical to TRBD2. V gave up 0 bases and J gave up 1 base; unmatched junction bases: 1. The CDR3 covers 15 residues. Germline V gene sequence: CDR1 LGHNA, CDR2 YSLEER.

V is TRBV11-3 and J is TRBJ2-3; the match to TRBD2 covers 8 bases. The CDR3 is 16 amino acids. The V gene's germline CDR1 is SGHNT and CDR2 YENEEA. V was pared by 2 bases and J by 3 bases, with 7 bases of the junction left unmatched. CDR3 in DNA: TGTGCCAGCAGCTTACCCCGGGGGGGAGGAACAGATACGCAGTATTTT. This gives the protein CASSLPRGGGTDTQYF.

The rearrangement links TRBV10-3 to TRBJ1-5; 9 positions agree with TRBD1. There are 17 residues in the CDR3. CDR1 is ENHRY and CDR2 is SYGVKD in the germline V gene. V shed 1 base and J 6 bases; nucleotides not matched to a gene: 10. CDR3 loop: CAISEWPPGQGGQPQHF. In DNA form, the CDR3 reads TGTGCCATCAGTGAGTGGCCACCGGGACAGGGAGGTCAGCCCCAGCATTTT.

The V call is TRBV20-1, the J call TRBJ2-7; 9 bases are shared with TRBD2. Germline CDR1 is DFQATT and CDR2 is SNEGSKA (reference sequence). The V gene end was trimmed by 0 bases and the J gene end by 0 bases; junction bases not matched to a gene: 6. The CDR3 sequence is 16 residues long. CDR3 sequence reads: CSARDPSGGISYEQYF. The CDR3 region has the DNA TGCAGTGCTAGAGATCCGAGCGGGGGGATCTCCTACGAGCAGTACTTC.

The V gene is TRBV6-5, the J gene TRBJ1-5; D ambiguous. The CDR3 length is 17 residues. V lost 2 bases, J lost 0 bases, and 14 bases lay in between. From germline, CDR1 is MNHEY and CDR2 SVGAGI. The CDR3 DNA reads as TGTGCCAGCAGTTACACTATATCACCTTCTAGCAATCAGCCCCAGCATTTT. It encodes CASSYTISPSSNQPQHF.

The chain recombines TRBV24-1 with TRBJ2-2; TRBD1 aligns across 9 bases. The V gene's germline CDR1 is KGHDR and CDR2 SFDVKD. The CDR3 has 13 amino acids. V lost 7 bases, J lost 5 bases, and 1 base stayed unmatched. The CDR3 DNA is TGTGCCACCAGGACAGGGGGAACCGGGGAGCTGTTTTTT. Its translation is CATRTGGTGELFF.

J is TRBJ2-3 and V is TRBV30, with 7 bases identical to TRBD2. The CDR3 runs to 16 residues. Germline values: CDR1 GTSNPN, CDR2 SVGIG (reference sequence). J was trimmed by 3 bases and V by 2 bases; bases with no gene match: 11. In DNA, the CDR3 is TGTGCCTGGAGTATCGGGGACTACCCCGGGACAGATACGCAGTATTTT. It specifies CAWSIGDYPGTDTQYF.

The chain couples TRBV12-3 or TRBV12-4 to TRBJ1-3; D is unresolved. Trimming stripped 2 bases from V and 4 bases from J, with 6 bases between. This CDR3 has 13 residues. CDR3 bases: TGTGCCAGCAGTTTATACCCGGGAAACACCATATATTTT. Translation: CASSLYPGNTIYF.

The CDR3 region is CASSFGPETQYF. In DNA, the CDR3 is TGTGCCAGCAGCTTCGGTCCAGAGACCCAGTACTTC. The chain couples TRBV5-6 to TRBJ2-5, with no clear D. Germline V lookup: CDR1 SGHDT, CDR2 YYEEEE. Trimming pared 2 bases from V and 4 bases from J, leaving 6 bases between. The CDR3 loop spans 12 amino acids.

The chain uses TRBV10-3 and TRBJ1-2, with a weak D call TRBD1 (6 bases). Germline-derived CDR1 and CDR2 are ENHRY and SYGVKD. V lost 4 bases, J lost 4 bases, and 13 bases lay in between. The CDR3 consists of 14 residues. The CDR3 coding sequence is TGTGCCATCAGTGCCCAACAGGGACCCTATGGCTACACCTTC. Amino acid sequence: CAISAQQGPYGYTF.

DNA for the CDR3: TGTGCCAGCAGTTTGGCGGGCCGGAGCGGCTACACCTTC. It is translated as CASSLAGRSGYTF. The chain carries TRBV12-3 or TRBV12-4 and TRBJ1-2, with D uncertain. Trimming took off 3 bases at V and 8 bases at J, with 13 bases between the two ends. The CDR3 runs to 13 residues.

This clonotype was counted a single time. V usage is TRBV20-1 and J usage is TRBJ2-5; D call uncertain. V was shortened by 4 bases and J by 0 bases, with 15 bases between the two germline ends. The CDR3 runs 15 residues. Germline V gene data show CDR1 as DFQATT and CDR2 as SNEGSKA (reference sequence). The CDR3 spells CSANRAYADQETQYF. As DNA, the CDR3 is TGCAGTGCTAACCGGGCCTACGCAGACCAAGAGACCCAGTACTTC.